The T cell receptor beta chain described here comes from a study of T cells in Graves' hyperthyroidism and ophthalmopathy. Trimming removed 0 bases from V and 7 bases from J; junction bases left unmatched: 9. Germline loops: CDR1 LGHDT, CDR2 YNNKEL (reference sequence). The CDR3 covers 17 residues. Amplified TCR beta CDR3 regions derived from RNA transcripts. A set of HTBI primers served as the primers for a first-round RT-PCR of the TCR CDR3. TCRdb ran MiXCR on the multiplex PCR reads and lists one entry per CDR3 protein. Of around 200,000 distinct CDR3 sequences listed, roughly 18% are singletons. This clonotype occurred many times.

V gene TRBV3-1 combines with J gene TRBJ2-2, with 9 bases matching TRBD2. The sequence came from a man in his forties with Graves' hyperthyroidism. The sample was blood. Here the CDR3 reads CASSQDLGLARGGELFF. The DNA for the CDR3 is TGTGCCAGCAGCCAAGATCTGGGACTAGCAAGAGGCGGGGAGCTGTTTTTT.